This T cell receptor beta chain derives from a study of blood T cell repertoires in COVID-19. Overall study: The origin of the acute and convalescent COVID-19 samples was the United States, Italy and Spain.

Germline V gene lookup returns CDR1 SNHLY and CDR2 FYNNEI. V was pared by 5 bases and J by 10 bases, with 17 bases between. The CDR3 has 13 residues. Sequenced by immunoSEQ multiplex PCR; TCRdb stores in-frame clones only, minus some. The data hold around 140,000 clones, with over 70% observed a single time. V usage is TRBV2 and J usage is TRBJ1-1, with D hard to call. Sequenced sample: peripheral blood. This clonotype originated in a man between 65 and 85 years old who had recovered from COVID-19. CDR3 coding DNA: TGTGCCAGCAGTTCCGAACACGGGGTAGGAGCTTTCTTT. It encodes CASSSEHGVGAFF. Full variable domain (outside the CDR3, taken from reference TRBV2 and TRBJ1-1): EPEVTQTPSHQVTQMGQEVILRCVPISNHLYFYWYRQILGQKVEFLVSFYNNEISEKSEIFDDQFSVERPDGSNFTLKIRSTKLEDSAMYFCASSSEHGVGAFFGQGTRLTVV.